The source of this TCR beta chain is a study of T cells in Graves' hyperthyroidism and ophthalmopathy. Out of less than 12 ml of fresh peripheral blood came the PBMCs. Study results and limitations: Most expanded thyroid clonotypes above 0.001 recurred in blood. Ophthalmopathy was told apart from stable hyperthyroidism by a 13 V-J model.

This clonotype was observed a handful of times. As yet, its antigen is unknown. Trimming cost V 7 bases and J 5 bases; bases outside gene matches: 6. CDR3 length: 15 residues. Looked up from germline, CDR1 is LNHDA and CDR2 is SQIVND (reference sequence). There were TCR beta CDR3 regions amplified from RNA transcripts. TCR CDR3 regions were first amplified by RT-PCR with HTBI primers. One entry per CDR3 protein, called by TCRdb with MiXCR from the multiplex PCR reads. Among a few hundred thousand distinct CDR3 sequences listed, approximately 15% were seen once. V usage is TRBV19 and J usage is TRBJ2-2; 11 bases agree with TRBD2. Sequenced: blood. The receptor's source is a woman under 40 with Graves' hyperthyroidism. The CDR3 loop is CASITSGSGTGELFF. For the CDR3, the DNA is TGTGCCAGTATCACTAGCGGGAGTGGGACCGGGGAGCTGTTTTTT.